The 7 T cell receptor beta chains in this list originate from one sample, sequenced in a study of immune reconstitution after stem cell transplant in scleroderma. TCRdb fed the RT-PCR reads into MiXCR, producing one record per CDR3 protein. The table includes around 3,000 distinct CDR3 sequences, 7% to 9.5% detected once. The sample was collected before or after autologous hematopoietic stem cell transplantation (not recorded which). These receptors were obtained from a female donor with systemic sclerosis.

V gene TRBV29-1 combines with J gene TRBJ1-2, with D unresolved. The germline V gene encodes CDR1 SQVTM and CDR2 ANQGSEA. V lost 5 bases to trimming and J lost 1 base, with 11 bases between them. The CDR3 covers 13 residues. The CDR3 reads CSVTDPGNYGYTF. The DNA for the CDR3 is TGCAGCGTTACAGATCCGGGTAACTATGGCTACACCTTC.

This chain connects TRBV7-8 to TRBJ1-2; 7 bases fit TRBD1. V trimming: 5 bases; J trimming: 0 bases; junction bases outside the gene matches: 6. This CDR3 spans 15 amino acids. CDR1 is SGHVS and CDR2 is FQNEAQ in the germline V gene. CDR3 bases: TGTGCCAGCAGCGAGTCCGGGACAGCTAACTATGGCTACACCTTC. This sequence encodes CASSESGTANYGYTF. Full variable domain (outside the CDR3, taken from reference TRBV7-8 and TRBJ1-2): GAGVSQSPRYKVAKRGQDVALRCDPISGHVSLFWYQQALGQGPEFLTYFQNEAQLDKSGLPSDRFFAERPEGSVSTLKIQRTQQEDSAVYLCASSESGTANYGYTFGSGTRLTVV.

This sequence joins TRBV20-1 and TRBJ2-2, with 7 bases identical to TRBD1. Germline V gives CDR1 DFQATT, CDR2 SNEGSKA (reference sequence). This CDR3 contains 13 residues. V lost 6 bases, J lost 6 bases, and 7 bases stayed unmatched. DNA for the CDR3: TGCAGTGCGGGGTACAGGGGTTCCGGGGAGCTGTTTTTT. It specifies CSAGYRGSGELFF.

This clonotype is termed medium-sized (0.01 to 0.1%). The genes are TRBV29-1 and TRBJ2-1, with 9 bases that match TRBD2. This CDR3 region has 15 residues. With V trimmed by 7 bases and J by 6 bases, 13 bases remained unmatched. Per the germline V gene, CDR1 is SQVTM and CDR2 is ANQGSEA. For the CDR3, the DNA is TGCAGCGCAACGACTAGCGGCCCACCTGTCAATGAGCAGTTCTTC. Amino acids: CSATTSGPPVNEQFF.

This clonotype counts as medium-sized. The V gene is TRBV23-1, the J gene TRBJ2-7; weak D call: TRBD1 (6 bases). Being an ORF, TRBV23-1 has a function that is uncertain. V was clipped by 7 bases and J by 1 base, with 20 bases between them. The CDR3 is made up of 16 amino acids. CDR3 residues: CASIRRTERASYEQYF. CDR3 bases: TGCGCCAGCATTAGACGGACAGAAAGGGCGTCCTACGAGCAGTACTTC.

This chain uses TRBV24-1 with TRBJ2-5, with a tentative D call TRBD1 (5 bases). The V end lost 3 bases, the J end lost 4 bases, and 11 bases lay between the germline ends. There are 14 residues in the CDR3. Germline-derived CDR1 and CDR2 are KGHDR and SFDVKD. CDR3 nucleotide sequence: TGTGCCACCAGTGATCGGCTCCAGGGAGAGACCCAGTACTTC. Translating gives CATSDRLQGETQYF.

This clonotype is medium-sized in the sample. The chain carries TRBV12-3 or TRBV12-4 and TRBJ1-2, with D possibly TRBD1 on 6 matching bases. CDR3 length equals 14 residues. V was trimmed by 1 base and J by 4 bases, leaving 10 bases between them. CDR3 sequence: CASSLGGLGYGYTF. CDR3 nucleotides: TGTGCCAGCAGTTTAGGGGGGCTCGGCTATGGCTACACCTTC.